The 26 T cell receptor beta chains in this list originate from one sample, sequenced in a study of blood T cell repertoires in COVID-19. Clones were read by immunoSEQ multiplex PCR, and TCRdb kept only the in-frame ones, dropping some. The data hold about 100,000 clones, with around four fifths observed a single time. Sequenced input: peripheral blood. The receptors originated from a man between 65 and 85 years old with active or convalescent COVID-19.

This clone was detected only a few times. The chain links TRBV19 to TRBJ1-5, with 7 bases that match TRBD1. Trimming took 5 bases from V and 1 from J; bases not matched to a gene: 8. CDR1 LNHDA and CDR2 SQIVND come from the germline V gene (reference sequence). The CDR3 contains 16 residues. CDR3 sequence (DNA): TGTGCCAGTAGTGCCAACAGGGGCCAGAGCAATCAGCCCCAGCATTTT. Its translation is CASSANRGQSNQPQHF.

Notes on this clone: The sample holds other DNA sequences that translate to the same CDR3. The chain couples TRBV5-1 to TRBJ2-7; 7 bases agree with TRBD1. CDR3 length: 14 residues. Germline V gene sequence: CDR1 SGHRS, CDR2 YFSETQ. The V segment lost 1 base and the J segment 4 bases; nucleotides outside the gene matches: 5. CDR3 residues: CASSLTGAAYEQYF. The CDR3 DNA is TGCGCCAGCAGCTTGACAGGGGCCGCATACGAGCAGTACTTC.

This sequence joins TRBV12-3 or TRBV12-4 and TRBJ2-1; D gene ambiguous. V lost 6 bases, J lost 6 bases, and 9 bases lay in between. This CDR3 is built from 12 residues. The chain's CDR3 is CASSPGANEQFF. In DNA, the CDR3 is TGTGCCAGCAGCCCCGGAGCCAATGAGCAGTTCTTC.

V gene TRBV5-4 combines with J gene TRBJ2-1, with TRBD2 matching 13 bases. Germline CDR1 is SGHNT and CDR2 is YYREEE (reference sequence). The CDR3 runs to 17 residues. V trimming: 0 bases; J trimming: 4 bases; junction bases outside the gene matches: 4. The CDR3 region has the DNA TGTGCCAGCAGCTTGGGGGGGACTAGCGGGGTTTACAATGAGCAGTTCTTC. Its protein is CASSLGGTSGVYNEQFF.

The V gene is TRBV11-3, the J gene TRBJ2-1, with 7 bases lining up with TRBD1. The CDR3 contains 13 residues. Germline CDR1 is SGHNT and CDR2 is YENEEA. The ends lost 3 bases at V and 10 bases at J; junction bases unmatched: 6. The CDR3 here is CASSFRQGGEQFF. In DNA form, the CDR3 reads TGTGCCAGCAGCTTTCGACAGGGCGGGGAGCAGTTCTTC.

The chain uses TRBV6-5 and TRBJ2-7; D not resolved. V lost 0 bases and J 2 bases, leaving 8 bases between the germline ends. Germline V lookup: CDR1 MNHEY, CDR2 SVGAGI. The CDR3 totals 14 residues. As DNA, the CDR3 is TGTGCCAGCAGTTACTCCCGGTTTACCTACGAGCAGTACTTC. It yields the protein CASSYSRFTYEQYF.

This sequence joins TRBV4-3 and TRBJ2-2; 8 bases map to TRBD1. Germline V gives CDR1 LGHNA, CDR2 YSLEER. With 1 base clipped from V and 5 bases from J, the junction kept 12 bases outside the gene matches. CDR3 length: 18 amino acids. In nucleotides, the CDR3 is TGCGCCAGCAGCCAAGGCCCGGAACAGGGGGTAGGAACCGGGGAGCTGTTTTTT. Translation: CASSQGPEQGVGTGELFF.

The CDR3 loop reads CASSDDSVSYNEQFF. As DNA, the CDR3 is TGTGCCAGCAGCGACGACAGCGTCTCCTACAATGAGCAGTTCTTC. The chain carries TRBV9 and TRBJ2-1; D might be TRBD1 (5 bases). The CDR3 loop spans 15 amino acids. Per germline, CDR1 SGDLS and CDR2 YYNGEE. V was cut by 3 bases and J by 0 bases, with 10 bases left in between. Complete variable domain (other parts from reference TRBV9 and TRBJ2-1): DSGVTQTPKHLITATGQRVTLRCSPRSGDLSVYWYQQSLDQGLQFLIQYYNGEERAKGNILERFSAQQFPDLHSELNLSSLELGDSALYFCASSDDSVSYNEQFFGPGTRLTVL.

This chain connects TRBV19 to TRBJ2-1; the match to TRBD2 covers 14 bases. In germline, CDR1 is LNHDA, CDR2 SQIVND (reference sequence). V was pared by 3 bases and J by 6 bases, with 4 bases of the junction left unmatched. The CDR3 extends over 16 amino acids. This CDR3 is CASSIEGTSGSNEQFF. Written as DNA, the CDR3 is TGTGCCAGTAGTATTGAAGGGACTAGCGGGAGCAATGAGCAGTTCTTC.

The chain uses TRBV19 and TRBJ2-2; possible D gene TRBD1, 5 bases. Germline V gene data show CDR1 as LNHDA and CDR2 as SQIVND (reference sequence). V was cut by 10 bases and J by 2 bases, with 14 bases left in between. The CDR3 has 14 amino acids. CDR3 amino acids: CATAGFKNTGELFF. CDR3 bases: TGTGCCACCGCAGGGTTTAAAAACACCGGGGAGCTGTTTTTT.

V is TRBV5-1 and J is TRBJ1-1; maybe TRBD1 (5 bases). This CDR3 spans 13 amino acids. CDR1 and CDR2 (germline): SGHRS, YFSETQ. The ends were cut back, 4 bases at V and 7 bases at J, with 14 bases in the middle. CDR3 residues: CASSQLTDREAFF. DNA of the CDR3: TGCGCCAGCAGCCAACTGACAGACCGTGAAGCTTTCTTT.

The chain joins TRBV12-3 or TRBV12-4 to TRBJ2-7; TRBD1 matches at 10 bases. This CDR3 has 13 residues. The CDR3 loop reads CATSWDRGYEQYF. The CDR3 bases are TGTGCGACCTCGTGGGACAGGGGTTACGAGCAGTACTTC.

This chain uses TRBV7-2 with TRBJ1-4, with D unresolved. The CDR3 runs 14 residues. With 5 bases removed from V and 8 bases from J, the gap between germline ends came to 15 bases. Germline values: CDR1 SGHTA, CDR2 FQGNSA. In DNA form, the CDR3 reads TGTGCCAGCAGCCCTCAGGCAGGAAGGGAAAAACTGTTTTTT. Translated, it gives CASSPQAGREKLFF. Supplemented by reference TRBV7-2 and TRBJ1-4, the full variable domain reads GAGVSQSPSNKVTEKGKDVELRCDPISGHTALYWYRQSLGQGLEFLIYFQGNSAPDKSGLPSDRFSAERTGGSVSTLTIQRTQQEDSAVYLCASSPQAGREKLFFGSGTQLSVL.

This clone was observed a handful of times. The chain recombines TRBV5-6 with TRBJ2-2; 13 bases are a match to TRBD2. Unmatched junction bases numbered 8, after V lost 5 bases and J lost 7 bases. CDR3 length: 16 residues. The germline V gene encodes CDR1 SGHDT and CDR2 YYEEEE. CDR3 coding DNA: TGTGCCAGCAGTATTACTAGCGGGAGGGCCCTCGGGGAGCTGTTTTTT. It is translated as CASSITSGRALGELFF.

This CDR3 is CASSLTGGYGYTF. For the CDR3, the DNA is TGTGCCAGCAGCTTGACAGGGGGCTATGGCTACACCTTC. The chain joins TRBV7-9 to TRBJ1-2, with 9 bases fitting TRBD1. Germline V gene sequence: CDR1 SEHNR, CDR2 FQNEAQ (reference sequence). This CDR3 comprises 13 residues. The trim removed 3 bases at V and 4 bases at J, leaving 0 bases unmatched.

This chain links TRBV18 with TRBJ2-7; D remains unclear. The CDR3 covers 12 residues. Trimming cost V 4 bases and J 9 bases, with 13 bases left between them. CDR1 is KGHSH and CDR2 is LQKENI in the germline V gene. CDR3 in amino acids: CASSRLGDRQYF. The DNA of the CDR3 is TGTGCCAGCTCACGATTAGGAGACCGGCAGTACTTC.

This chain uses TRBV24-1 with TRBJ2-3; tentative D call: TRBD2 (6 bases). V lost 0 bases, J lost 7 bases, and 16 bases lay in between. CDR3 length: 16 residues. CDR1 and CDR2 (germline): KGHDR, SFDVKD. CDR3 amino acids: CATSDLAGGSIYTQYF. The CDR3, as DNA: TGTGCCACCAGTGATTTGGCCGGGGGAAGTATTTATACGCAGTATTTT.

J is TRBJ2-7 and V is TRBV5-5; 7 positions agree with TRBD2. The trim removed 2 bases at V and 6 bases at J, leaving 14 bases unmatched. The CDR3 extends over 16 amino acids. CDR1 is SGHKS and CDR2 is YYEKEE in the germline V gene (reference sequence). The CDR3 DNA follows: TGTGCCAGCAGCTTCCAAGACATGGCGGGAGCCGGCGAGCAGTACTTC. This encodes CASSFQDMAGAGEQYF.

This clone was seen a handful of times. The V gene is TRBV7-2, the J gene TRBJ2-1, with a tentative D call TRBD2 (6 bases). V gave up 1 base and J gave up 6 bases, with 10 bases separating them. The CDR3 is 14 amino acids. Germline V gene data show CDR1 as SGHTA and CDR2 as FQGNSA. The CDR3 coding sequence is TGTGCCAGCAGCTTAGACGGAGGGACCAATGAGCAGTTCTTC. It yields the protein CASSLDGGTNEQFF.

The gene calls are TRBV10-3 and TRBJ2-7; 10 bases are shared with TRBD1. CDR1 ENHRY and CDR2 SYGVKD come from the germline V gene. The CDR3 covers 12 residues. J lost 6 bases, V lost 4 bases, and 0 bases had no gene match. CDR3 sequence reads: CAISGDRGEQYF. Written as DNA, the CDR3 is TGTGCCATCAGTGGGGACAGGGGCGAGCAGTACTTC.

With regard to this clone: The junction departs from germline at one end; a sequencing error may be responsible. The genes are TRBV28 and TRBJ2-1; tentatively, D is TRBD1 (6 bases). The CDR3 contains 13 residues. Germline-derived CDR1 and CDR2 are MDHEN and SYDVKM. The CDR3 DNA reads as TGTGCCAGCAGCCCCGGACAGAGCAATGGGCAGTTCTTC. Translated, it gives CASSPGQSNGQFF.

This clone was detected ten times or more. The chain is built from TRBV5-1 and TRBJ2-1; D might be TRBD2 (7 bases). The germline V gene encodes CDR1 SGHRS and CDR2 YFSETQ. This CDR3 region has 13 residues. V was clipped by 4 bases and J by 5 bases, with 10 bases between them. The CDR3: CASSAGAHNEQFF. As DNA, the CDR3 is TGCGCCAGCAGCGCGGGGGCCCACAATGAGCAGTTCTTC.

V usage is TRBV6-2 or TRBV6-3 and J usage is TRBJ2-4; the D gene is possibly TRBD1 (6 bases). The CDR3 is made up of 17 amino acids. Deletions cut 4 bases from V and 0 bases from J, with 16 bases between. Germline lookup yields CDR1 MNHEY and CDR2 SVGEGT. The CDR3 here is CASSLWQGHLAKNIQYF. CDR3 DNA sequence: TGTGCCAGCAGTTTGTGGCAGGGGCATCTAGCCAAAAACATTCAGTACTTC.

This clone has just one count. The chain combines TRBV5-5 with TRBJ2-5, with D tentatively TRBD2 (5 bases). The CDR3 is made up of 14 amino acids. V was trimmed by 4 bases and J by 4 bases, leaving 14 bases between them. Germline V gene sequence: CDR1 SGHKS, CDR2 YYEKEE (reference sequence). CDR3 DNA: TGTGCCAGCAGCCCCCCCCCGGGATTAGAGACCCAGTACTTC. As protein: CASSPPPGLETQYF. Full variable domain (rest looked up from reference TRBV5-5 and TRBJ2-5): DAGVTQSPTHLIKTRGQQVTLRCSPISGHKSVSWYQQVLGQGPQFIFQYYEKEERGRGNFPDRFSARQFPNYSSELNVNALLLGDSALYLCASSPPPGLETQYFGPGTRLLVL.

The J gene is TRBJ2-7, the V gene TRBV13; TRBD2 matches at 11 bases. Per germline, CDR1 PRHDT and CDR2 FYEKMQ (reference sequence). The V segment lost 5 bases and the J segment 0 bases; nucleotides outside the gene matches: 3. The CDR3 totals 15 residues. CDR3 region: CASSTGLAASYEQYF. CDR3 DNA: TGTGCCAGCAGCACGGGACTAGCGGCCTCCTACGAGCAGTACTTC.

The CDR3 region is CASSFGLRGSTDTQYF. Written as DNA, the CDR3 is TGTGCCAGCAGCTTCGGGTTGCGGGGCAGCACAGATACGCAGTATTTT. The chain carries TRBV7-6 and TRBJ2-3, with a possible D match to TRBD2 (6 bases). V lost 3 bases and J lost 0, with 13 bases in between. CDR3 length: 16 residues. Looked up from germline, CDR1 is SGHVS and CDR2 is FNYEAQ.